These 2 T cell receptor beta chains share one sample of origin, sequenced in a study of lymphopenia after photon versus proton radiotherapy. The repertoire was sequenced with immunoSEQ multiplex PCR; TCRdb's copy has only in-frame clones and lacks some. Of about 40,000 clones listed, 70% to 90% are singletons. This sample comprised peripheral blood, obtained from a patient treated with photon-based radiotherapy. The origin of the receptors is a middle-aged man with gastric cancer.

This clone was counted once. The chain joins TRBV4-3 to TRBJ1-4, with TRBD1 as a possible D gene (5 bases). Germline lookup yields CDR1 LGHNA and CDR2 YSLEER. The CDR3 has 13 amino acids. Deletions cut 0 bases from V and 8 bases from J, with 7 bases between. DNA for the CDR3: TGCGCCAGCAGCCAAGACCGGGGCGAAAAACTGTTTTTT. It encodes CASSQDRGEKLFF.

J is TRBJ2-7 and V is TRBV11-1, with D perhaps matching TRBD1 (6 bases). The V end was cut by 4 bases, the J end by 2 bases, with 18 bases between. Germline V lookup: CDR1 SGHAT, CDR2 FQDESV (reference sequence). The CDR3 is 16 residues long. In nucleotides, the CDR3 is TGTGCCAGCAGCTCCAAACTCACACAGGGAACCTACGAGCAGTACTTC. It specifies CASSSKLTQGTYEQYF. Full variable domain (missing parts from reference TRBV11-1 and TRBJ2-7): EAEVAQSPRYKITEKSQAVAFWCDPISGHATLYWYRQILGQGPELLVQFQDESVVDDSQLPKDRFSAERLKGVDSTLKIQPAELGDSAMYLCASSSKLTQGTYEQYFGPGTRLTVT.